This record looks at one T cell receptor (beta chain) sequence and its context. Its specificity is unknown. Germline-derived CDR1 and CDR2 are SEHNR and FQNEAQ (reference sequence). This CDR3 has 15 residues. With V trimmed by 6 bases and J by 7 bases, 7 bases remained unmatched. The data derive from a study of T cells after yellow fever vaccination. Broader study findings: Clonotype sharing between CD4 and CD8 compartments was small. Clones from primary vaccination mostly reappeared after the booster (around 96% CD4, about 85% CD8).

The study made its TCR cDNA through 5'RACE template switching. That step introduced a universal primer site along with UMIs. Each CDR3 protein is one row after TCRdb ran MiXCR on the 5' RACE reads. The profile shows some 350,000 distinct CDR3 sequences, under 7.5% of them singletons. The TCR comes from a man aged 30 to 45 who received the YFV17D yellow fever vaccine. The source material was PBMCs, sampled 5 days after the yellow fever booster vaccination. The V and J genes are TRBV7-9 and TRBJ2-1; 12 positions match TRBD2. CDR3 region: CASRSGLAGPNEQFF. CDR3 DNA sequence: TGTGCCAGCAGATCGGGACTAGCGGGCCCGAATGAGCAGTTCTTC. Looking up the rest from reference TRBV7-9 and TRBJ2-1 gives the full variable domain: DTGVSQNPRHKITKRGQNVTFRCDPISEHNRLYWYRQTLGQGPEFLTYFQNEAQLEKSRLLSDRFSAERPKGSFSTLEIQRTEQGDSAMYLCASRSGLAGPNEQFFGPGTRLTVL.